The 12 T cell receptor beta chains below were found in one sample sequenced in a study of patients and donors after allogeneic stem cell transplantation. MiXCR was run by TCRdb on the RT-PCR reads, yielding one entry per CDR3 protein. In the table there are roughly 940,000 distinct CDR3 sequences, more than 15% of which are singletons. Input material: blood, either unsorted or a sorted T cell fraction (not recorded which). The origin of the receptors is a human donor who was either an allogeneic HSCT recipient or a stem cell or donor lymphocyte infusion donor (not recorded which). It is not recorded whose cells these are; they may come from a transplant donor.

The V call is TRBV6-1, the J call TRBJ1-1, with TRBD1 matching 9 bases. Trimming took 7 bases from V and 6 from J; bases not matched to a gene: 9. Germline CDR1 MNHNS, CDR2 SASEGT. The CDR3 extends over 14 amino acids. CDR3 residues: CASTRTGERSEAFF. CDR3 coding DNA: TGTGCCAGCACCCGGACAGGGGAGAGATCTGAAGCTTTCTTT.

This chain links TRBV15 with TRBJ2-7; D is possibly TRBD1 or TRBD2 (5 bases each). Deletions cut 6 bases from V and 7 bases from J, with 22 bases between. The CDR3 contains 15 residues. Germline CDR1 LNHNV, CDR2 YYDKDF (reference sequence). The CDR3 sequence: CATSDYRGQTEEQYF. CDR3 in DNA: TGTGCCACCAGTGATTACCGGGGCCAAACGGAGGAGCAGTACTTC.

The DNA for the CDR3 is TGTGCCAGCAGTCCCTATCAAGGCTACGAGCAGTACTTC. It encodes CASSPYQGYEQYF. This chain connects TRBV27 to TRBJ2-7, with D uncertain. There are 13 residues in the CDR3. The germline V gene has CDR1 MNHEY and CDR2 SMNVEV (reference sequence). V shed 5 bases and J shed 3 bases, with 11 bases lying between them.

This clonotype was seen only a few times. The chain combines TRBV12-3 or TRBV12-4 with TRBJ2-5, with D perhaps TRBD2 (7 bases). The V end was cut by 2 bases, the J end by 0 bases, with 19 bases between. The CDR3 length is 18 residues. The CDR3 bases are TGTGCCAGCAGTTTATATCGGGGGGCCTATACCGACCAAGAGACCCAGTACTTC. Amino acids: CASSLYRGAYTDQETQYF.

This chain connects TRBV5-6 to TRBJ2-2; a weak D match, TRBD1 (6 bases). Deletions cut 0 bases from V and 4 bases from J, with 10 bases between. CDR3 length equals 15 residues. Germline V gene lookup returns CDR1 SGHDT and CDR2 YYEEEE. The DNA of the CDR3 is TGTGCCAGCAGCTTGGATGGCAGGGGCACCGGGGAGCTGTTTTTT. Its translation: CASSLDGRGTGELFF.

This clonotype was detected only a few times. The V and J genes are TRBV4-1 and TRBJ2-2; TRBD2 aligns across 10 bases. CDR3 length: 17 residues. J lost 8 bases, V lost 5 bases, and 14 bases had no gene match. CDR1 is MGHRA, CDR2 YSYEKL, per germline. CDR3 nucleotides: TGCGCCAGCAGCGCGTTGGGGACTAGCGCTTTAGCAGGGGAGCTGTTTTTT. It specifies CASSALGTSALAGELFF.

The chain has TRBV20-1 and TRBJ1-2, with D possibly TRBD1 on 5 matching bases. CDR1 and CDR2 (germline): DFQATT, SNEGSKA (reference sequence). V was cut by 6 bases and J by 6 bases, with 14 bases left in between. The CDR3 covers 12 residues. The CDR3 reads CSALGGGNGYTF. The CDR3 DNA is TGCAGTGCCCTGGGGGGGGGGAATGGCTACACCTTC.

This clonotype was counted ten times or more. The V call is TRBV10-3, the J call TRBJ1-1; D is uncertain. CDR1 is ENHRY, CDR2 SYGVKD, per germline. The germline V and J ends were trimmed by 4 bases and 6 bases, with 6 bases remaining between them. This CDR3 has 11 residues. CDR3 in amino acids: CAISGPAEAFF. The CDR3 coding sequence is TGTGCCATCAGTGGCCCCGCTGAAGCTTTCTTT.

This clonotype was counted at least ten times. The chain couples TRBV7-2 to TRBJ2-3; the D gene could be TRBD1 or TRBD2 (5 bases each). CDR1 SGHTA and CDR2 FQGNSA come from the germline V gene. Trimming left V 4 bases short and J 3 bases short, with 11 bases between. The CDR3 has 14 residues. The CDR3 here is CASSSEGRTDTQYF. The DNA of the CDR3 is TGTGCCAGCAGCTCAGAGGGGCGGACAGATACGCAGTATTTT.

The chain carries TRBV9 and TRBJ1-1; D remains ambiguous. CDR3 size: 15 residues. Trimming took 0 bases from V and 6 from J, leaving 15 bases between them. Germline CDR1 reads SGDLS; CDR2 reads YYNGEE. The CDR3 loop reads CASSVEVVREAEAFF. CDR3 coding DNA: TGTGCCAGCAGCGTAGAGGTGGTAAGGGAGGCTGAAGCTTTCTTT.

The chain employs TRBV5-1 and TRBJ2-7; 9 nucleotides line up with TRBD2. V was clipped by 5 bases and J by 4 bases; unmatched bases: 7. CDR1 is SGHRS and CDR2 is YFSETQ in the germline V gene. This CDR3 has 14 residues. The CDR3 here is CASRSPREGYEQYF. The CDR3 bases are TGCGCCAGCAGATCGCCGCGGGAGGGGTACGAGCAGTACTTC.

The genes are TRBV7-9 and TRBJ1-1; no clear D. This CDR3 comprises 15 residues. Germline V gene sequence: CDR1 SEHNR, CDR2 FQNEAQ (reference sequence). Trimming removed 5 bases from V and 7 bases from J, with 20 bases in between. The chain's CDR3 is CASSPYISRHDEAFF. CDR3 nucleotides: TGTGCCAGCAGCCCTTACATCTCGCGACATGATGAAGCTTTCTTT.